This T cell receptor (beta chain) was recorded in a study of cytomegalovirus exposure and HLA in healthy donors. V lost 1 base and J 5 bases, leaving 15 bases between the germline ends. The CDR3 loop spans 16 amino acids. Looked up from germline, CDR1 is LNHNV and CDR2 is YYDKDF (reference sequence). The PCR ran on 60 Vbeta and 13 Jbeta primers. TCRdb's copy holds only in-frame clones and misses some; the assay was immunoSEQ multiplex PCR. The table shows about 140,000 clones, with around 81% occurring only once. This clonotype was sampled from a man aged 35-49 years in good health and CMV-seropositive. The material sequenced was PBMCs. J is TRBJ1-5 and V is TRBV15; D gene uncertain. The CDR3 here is CATSRVGRLLDQPQHF. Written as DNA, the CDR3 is TGTGCCACCAGCAGAGTCGGCAGGTTATTGGATCAGCCCCAGCATTTT. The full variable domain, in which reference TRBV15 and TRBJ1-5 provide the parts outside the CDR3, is DAMVIQNPRYQVTQFGKPVTLSCSQTLNHNVMYWYQQKSSQAPKLLFHYYDKDFNNEADTPDNFQSRRPNTSFCFLDIRSPGLGDTAMYLCATSRVGRLLDQPQHFGDGTRLSIL.